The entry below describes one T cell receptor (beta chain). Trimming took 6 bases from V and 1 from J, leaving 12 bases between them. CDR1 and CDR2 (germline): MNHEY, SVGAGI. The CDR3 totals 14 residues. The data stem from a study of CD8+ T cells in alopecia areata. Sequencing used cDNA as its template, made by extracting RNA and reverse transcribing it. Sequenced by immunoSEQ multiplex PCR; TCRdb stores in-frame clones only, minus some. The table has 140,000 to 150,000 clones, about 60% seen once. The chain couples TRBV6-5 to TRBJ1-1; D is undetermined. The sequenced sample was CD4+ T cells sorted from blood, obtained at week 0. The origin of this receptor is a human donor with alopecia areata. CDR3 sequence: CASREPLPNTEAFF. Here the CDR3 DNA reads TGTGCCAGCAGGGAGCCCCTCCCGAACACTGAAGCTTTCTTT.